The entry that follows covers one T cell receptor beta chain sequence. This specimen belongs to a study of blood T cell repertoires in COVID-19. Sequenced by immunoSEQ multiplex PCR; TCRdb stores in-frame clones only, minus some. The sample lists around 100,000 clones; 80% to 85% were seen once. The CDR3 runs to 12 residues. Germline CDR1 KGHSH, CDR2 LQKENI. V was shortened by 2 bases and J by 11 bases, with 12 bases between the two germline ends. This chain uses TRBV18 with TRBJ1-1; no firm D call. The receptor was derived from a man aged 65 to 79 with active or convalescent COVID-19. Sequencing was performed on peripheral blood. The CDR3: CASSPVEGSAFF. For the CDR3, the DNA is TGTGCCAGCTCACCAGTCGAGGGATCGGCTTTCTTT.